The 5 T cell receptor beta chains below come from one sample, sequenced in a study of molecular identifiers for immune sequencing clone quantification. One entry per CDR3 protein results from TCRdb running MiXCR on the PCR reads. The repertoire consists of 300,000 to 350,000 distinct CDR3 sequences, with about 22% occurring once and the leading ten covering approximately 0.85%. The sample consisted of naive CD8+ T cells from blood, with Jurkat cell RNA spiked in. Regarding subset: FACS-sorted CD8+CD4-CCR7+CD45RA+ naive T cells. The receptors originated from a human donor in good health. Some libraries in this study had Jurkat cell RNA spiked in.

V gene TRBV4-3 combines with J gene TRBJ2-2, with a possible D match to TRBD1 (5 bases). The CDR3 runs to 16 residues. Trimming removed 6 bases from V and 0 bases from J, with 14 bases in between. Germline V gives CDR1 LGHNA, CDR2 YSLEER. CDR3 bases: TGCGCCAGCAGTAAGGGGCCCTCCTCGAACACCGGGGAGCTGTTTTTT. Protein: CASSKGPSSNTGELFF.

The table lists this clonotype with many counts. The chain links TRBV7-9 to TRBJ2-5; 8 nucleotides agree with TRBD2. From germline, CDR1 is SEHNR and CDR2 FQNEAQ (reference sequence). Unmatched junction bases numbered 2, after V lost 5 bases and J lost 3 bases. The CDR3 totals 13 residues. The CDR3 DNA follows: TGTGCCAGCAGCCCCGGGGGGGAAGAGACCCAGTACTTC. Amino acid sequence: CASSPGGEETQYF.

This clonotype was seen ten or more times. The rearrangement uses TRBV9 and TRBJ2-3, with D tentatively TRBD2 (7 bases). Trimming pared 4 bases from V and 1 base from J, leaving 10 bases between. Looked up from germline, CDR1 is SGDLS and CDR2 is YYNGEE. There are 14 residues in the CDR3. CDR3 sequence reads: CASSLGGGTDTQYF. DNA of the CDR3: TGTGCCAGCAGCTTAGGGGGGGGCACAGATACGCAGTATTTT.

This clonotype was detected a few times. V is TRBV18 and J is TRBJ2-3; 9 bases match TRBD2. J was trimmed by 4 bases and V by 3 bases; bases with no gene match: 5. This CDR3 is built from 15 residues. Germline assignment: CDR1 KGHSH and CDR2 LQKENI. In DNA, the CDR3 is TGTGCCAGCTCACCGCCTAGCGGGATATCAGATACGCAGTATTTT. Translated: CASSPPSGISDTQYF.

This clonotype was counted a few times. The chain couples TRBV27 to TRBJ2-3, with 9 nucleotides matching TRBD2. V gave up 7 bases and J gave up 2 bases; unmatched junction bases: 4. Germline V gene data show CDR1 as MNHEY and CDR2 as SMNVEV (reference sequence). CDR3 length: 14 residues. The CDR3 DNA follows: TGTGCCAGCACTCTAGCGGGATTCACAGATACGCAGTATTTT. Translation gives CASTLAGFTDTQYF.